The present T cell receptor beta chain was sequenced within a study of radiation and T cells in renal cell carcinoma. Study-level points and caveats: Baseline intratumoral clonotype presence is unknown without pretreatment biopsies. In blood, top tumor clones expanded by 2 weeks, shrinking by 4.

The CDR3 spans 14 residues. V was clipped by 5 bases and J by 1 base, with 11 bases between them. Germline loops: CDR1 SEHNR, CDR2 FQNEAQ (reference sequence). TCRdb keeps only in-frame clones here, not all; method: immunoSEQ multiplex PCR. Of about 130,000 clones in the sample, 70% to 90% were seen once. Sample time point: baseline pretreatment blood. Sample treatment: 15 Gy SBRT to primary tumor, nephrectomy 4 weeks later. About this clone: What it binds is unknown.

The clonotype comes from a woman aged 45-65 years with renal cell carcinoma. The sequences come from blood, collected from a patient whose treatment included radiotherapy and nephrectomy. The gene calls are TRBV7-9 and TRBJ1-1; the D gene is possibly TRBD1 (5 bases). The CDR3 loop is CASSQKTGNTEAFF. For the CDR3, the DNA is TGTGCCAGCAGCCAGAAAACAGGGAACACTGAAGCTTTCTTT.